This T cell receptor (beta chain) is from a study of blood T cell repertoires in COVID-19. Study as a whole: Samples came from the United States, Italy and Spain, spanning acute and convalescent COVID-19. From T cells, B-cell-depleted T cells, or PBMCs came the material, which was cDNA or gDNA.

In the original processing: Amplification of reference gene primers was used by the study to estimate nucleated cell counts. Some clones are missing from TCRdb's copy, which holds only in-frame ones; the method was immunoSEQ multiplex PCR. The V and J calls and the clone size are those of that table, but D and trimming were determined from the DNA. The sample carries some 41,000 clones, roughly four fifths recorded once. The CDR3 sequence is 14 residues long. Input material: peripheral blood. The genes are TRBV21-1 and TRBJ2-5; the DNA was not compared with TRBD2, the D call given in the table. TRBV21-1 is noted as a pseudogene. The origin of this receptor is a man between 35 and 55 years old with active or convalescent COVID-19. The CDR3 here is CASRVGNNQETQYF. CDR3 nucleotides: TGTGCCAGCCGGGTAGGAAATAACCAAGAGACCCAGTACTTC.